The following is a T cell receptor beta chain sequence with its context. Libraries were prepared by immunoSEQ multiplex PCR; TCRdb keeps only in-frame clonotypes and omits some of them. This sample has some 760,000 clones, with 70% to 90% found just once. The length of the CDR3 is 15 residues. The V gene lost 3 bases and the J gene lost 11 bases, with 21 bases spanning the gap. From germline, CDR1 is SGHNT and CDR2 YYREEE (reference sequence). This sample is drawn from a study of shared T cell receptors in the human thymus. These data were likewise used in another study, on human thymus T cells. As that report states: It was healthy Finnish infants having corrective surgery for congenital heart defects who were the donors. Resections from corrective heart surgery supplied the thymus tissue. Thymic and blood repertoires appeared to display a bias in their usage of V and J genes. Unrelated people showed highly overlapping thymic repertoires, related research reported.

The rearrangement joins TRBV5-4 to TRBJ2-4; perhaps TRBD2 as D (5 bases). This clonotype originated in a girl under two years old with a congenital heart defect. Sequenced sample: thymocytes. The CDR3 coding sequence is TGTGCCAGCAGCTCCTGGGGTGGGAGTACCCTCTTTCAGTACTTC. Residues: CASSSWGGSTLFQYF.